The next 27 T cell receptor beta chains were all read from a single sample in a study of T-cell reconstitution after alpha-beta-depleted transplantation in children. Using unique molecular identifiers, the investigators prepared the TCRbeta library. TCRdb redid the calling of the PCR reads with MiXCR, one entry per CDR3 protein. The table includes approximately 350,000 distinct CDR3 sequences, 10% to 13% detected once. The sample was PBMCs from the stem cell graft donor, taken from the stem cell graft. These receptors were collected from a human donor who donated a stem cell graft to a child with acute lymphoblastic leukemia.

The chain couples TRBV4-2 to TRBJ2-3; possible D gene TRBD2, 6 bases. The germline CDR1 and CDR2 sequences are LGHNA and YNFKEQ. V lost 0 bases and J lost 6, with 13 bases in between. The CDR3 contains 15 residues. CDR3 nucleotides: TGTGCCAGCAGCCAAGAGGGAGGACCCGCGGATACGCAGTATTTT. Translating gives CASSQEGGPADTQYF.

Only a few counts were recorded for this clonotype. The chain uses TRBV5-1 and TRBJ2-2, with D tentatively TRBD1 (5 bases). Germline-derived CDR1 and CDR2 are SGHRS and YFSETQ. The CDR3 contains 14 residues. Trimming pared 2 bases from V and 4 bases from J, leaving 9 bases between. CDR3 amino acids: CASSLRQGTGELFF. The CDR3 coding sequence is TGCGCCAGCAGCTTACGGCAGGGCACCGGGGAGCTGTTTTTT.

At least ten counts were recorded for this clonotype. This chain uses TRBV29-1 with TRBJ2-7; unclear D gene. V dropped 1 base and J dropped 0 bases, with 7 bases sitting between them. The germline CDR1 and CDR2 sequences are SQVTM and ANQGSEA. The CDR3 is 13 residues long. The CDR3 nucleotides read TGCAGCGTTGAAGGAGAGAGCTCCTACGAGCAGTACTTC. It yields the protein CSVEGESSYEQYF.

J is TRBJ1-6 and V is TRBV4-1, with TRBD1 as a possible D gene (5 bases). Trimming took 2 bases from V and 14 from J, leaving 13 bases between them. This CDR3 comprises 13 residues. Germline V gene sequence: CDR1 MGHRA, CDR2 YSYEKL. The CDR3 loop is CASSQPGRSSLHF. CDR3 sequence (DNA): TGCGCCAGCAGCCAACCGGGACGGTCATCCCTCCACTTT.

This chain joins TRBV10-3 and TRBJ2-7; 7 positions agree with TRBD1. The V and J ends lost 3 bases and 6 bases, in that order; junction bases with no gene match: 14. Per germline, CDR1 ENHRY and CDR2 SYGVKD. This CDR3 has 16 residues. CDR3 nucleotides: TGTGCCATCAGTGAATCCGGGACAGCCAACTACCTCGAGCAGTACTTC. This sequence encodes CAISESGTANYLEQYF.

This clonotype was seen a handful of times. This sequence joins TRBV29-1 and TRBJ1-1; D is uncertain. Germline V gives CDR1 SQVTM, CDR2 ANQGSEA. With 0 bases removed from V and 2 bases from J, the gap between germline ends came to 10 bases. The CDR3 is 14 residues long. The CDR3 sequence is CSVEDFNSNTEAFF. The CDR3 nucleotides are TGCAGCGTTGAAGATTTTAACAGTAACACTGAAGCTTTCTTT.

This clonotype was observed once. V is TRBV4-2 and J is TRBJ2-7; D is undetermined. V lost 2 bases, J lost 5 bases, and 7 bases lay in between. Germline CDR1 is LGHNA and CDR2 is YNFKEQ. The length of the CDR3 is 12 residues. CDR3 coding DNA: TGTGCCAGCAGCCAACATACAGACGAGCAGTACTTC. Translating it yields CASSQHTDEQYF.

This clonotype was seen a handful of times. The gene calls are TRBV4-1 and TRBJ1-2; D is unclear. This CDR3 has 15 residues. Germline V gene lookup returns CDR1 MGHRA and CDR2 YSYEKL. Trimming removed 1 base from V and 3 bases from J, with 12 bases in between. The CDR3 coding sequence is TGCGCCAGCAGCCAAGTAAGTGGAGGCGACTATGGCTACACCTTC. This translates into CASSQVSGGDYGYTF.

This clonotype was seen a handful of times. The gene calls are TRBV7-2 and TRBJ2-5, with a tentative D call TRBD2 (6 bases). Germline assignment: CDR1 SGHTA and CDR2 FQGNSA. V lost 1 base, J lost 4 bases, and 13 bases lay in between. The CDR3 is 15 amino acids. In DNA, the CDR3 is TGTGCCAGCAGCTTAGTGGAGGGAGGAGCAGAGACCCAGTACTTC. The encoded protein is CASSLVEGGAETQYF.

The chain is built from TRBV5-1 and TRBJ2-5; 8 bases map to TRBD1. The germline CDR1 and CDR2 sequences are SGHRS and YFSETQ. CDR3 length: 14 amino acids. The V segment lost 5 bases and the J segment 2 bases; nucleotides outside the gene matches: 5. CDR3 region: CASSYTGGQETQYF. As DNA, the CDR3 is TGCGCCAGCAGTTATACAGGGGGACAAGAGACCCAGTACTTC.

This clonotype showed up many times. The V gene is TRBV9, the J gene TRBJ1-4, with D perhaps TRBD1 (5 bases). Germline assignment: CDR1 SGDLS and CDR2 YYNGEE. Trimming took off 3 bases at V and 6 bases at J, with 18 bases between the two ends. The CDR3 has 16 amino acids. The CDR3 spells CASSGGPPEGHEKLFF. The DNA for the CDR3 is TGTGCCAGCAGCGGGGGACCGCCCGAAGGGCATGAAAAACTGTTTTTT.

This rearrangement joins TRBV20-1 to TRBJ2-5, with D maybe TRBD2 (5 bases). Trimming stripped 3 bases from V and 4 bases from J, with 18 bases between. The germline V gene has CDR1 DFQATT and CDR2 SNEGSKA (reference sequence). CDR3 size: 15 residues. The CDR3 DNA reads TGCAGTGCTAGCCCTACGGGAATACGTTTAGAGACCCAGTACTTC. Translated: CSASPTGIRLETQYF.

This clonotype has a handful of counts. The chain carries TRBV5-5 and TRBJ2-2; 7 bases agree with TRBD1. The CDR3 length is 18 residues. Germline CDR1 is SGHKS and CDR2 is YYEKEE (reference sequence). The V segment lost 3 bases and the J segment 3 bases; nucleotides outside the gene matches: 14. The CDR3 spells CASSSDPWTGRDTGELFF. The CDR3 region has the DNA TGTGCCAGCAGCTCGGACCCCTGGACAGGCCGTGACACCGGGGAGCTGTTTTTT.

This chain links TRBV3-1 with TRBJ2-1; 7 bases map to TRBD2. CDR3 length: 12 amino acids. J gave up 9 bases and V 5 bases, and 4 bases lay outside the gene matches. CDR1 and CDR2 from the germline V gene are LGHDT and YNNKEL (reference sequence). The CDR3 DNA sequence: TGTGCCAGCAGCGACCCGGGAGGTGAGCAGTTCTTC. Translated: CASSDPGGEQFF.

The gene calls are TRBV7-9 and TRBJ2-1; D is possibly TRBD1 or TRBD2 (5 bases each). The V end lost 5 bases, the J end lost 5 bases, and 19 bases lay between the germline ends. The CDR3 is 16 residues long. Germline lookup yields CDR1 SEHNR and CDR2 FQNEAQ (reference sequence). CDR3 sequence (DNA): TGTGCCAGCAGCCCTAGAGTGGGACCCACCCACAATGAGCAGTTCTTC. Translating gives CASSPRVGPTHNEQFF.

This clonotype has more than one count but fewer than ten. This chain connects TRBV12-3 or TRBV12-4 to TRBJ2-2; TRBD1 might be the D (6 bases). This CDR3 is built from 13 residues. Trimming took 6 bases from V and 6 from J, leaving 11 bases between them. For the CDR3, the DNA is TGTGCCAGCAGGGTACAGGGTGCCGGGGAGCTGTTTTTT. Its translation is CASRVQGAGELFF.

This clonotype was observed many times. This sequence joins TRBV12-3 or TRBV12-4 and TRBJ2-2, with a weak D call TRBD1 (6 bases). CDR3 length: 16 residues. The V end was cut by 3 bases, the J end by 2 bases, with 13 bases between. The CDR3 nucleotides read TGTGCCAGCAGTTTTTCGGCAGGGGCTAACACCGGGGAGCTGTTTTTT. Translation: CASSFSAGANTGELFF.

Points on this clonotype: At one of its ends the junction is not consistent with the germline gene, which may arise from a read error. The rearrangement joins TRBV6-2 or TRBV6-3 to TRBJ1-5; 8 bases are a match to TRBD1. From germline, CDR1 is MNHEY and CDR2 SVGEGT. This CDR3 contains 15 residues. The CDR3, as DNA: TGTGCCAGCAGTCTTACTGGACAGGGCAATCAGCCCCTGCATTTT. Its protein is CASSLTGQGNQPLHF.

The chain has TRBV4-1 and TRBJ2-7; 8 nucleotides match TRBD2. This CDR3 spans 15 amino acids. Germline CDR1 reads MGHRA; CDR2 reads YSYEKL. J was trimmed by 3 bases and V by 0 bases; bases with no gene match: 4. The CDR3 protein is CASSQDSGVNYEQYF. The CDR3, as DNA: TGCGCCAGCAGCCAAGATAGCGGGGTGAACTACGAGCAGTACTTC.

The rearrangement links TRBV6-2 or TRBV6-3 to TRBJ2-7; D is possibly TRBD2 (5 bases). The germline V gene encodes CDR1 MNHEY and CDR2 SVGEGT. This CDR3 contains 20 residues. Trimming took 0 bases from V and 1 from J, leaving 25 bases between them. The CDR3 region has the DNA TGTGCCAGCAGTTACTCGAATACACCCAAGGACTGGAAGTTTTCCTACGAGCAGTACTTC. This translates into CASSYSNTPKDWKFSYEQYF.

The chain combines TRBV14 with TRBJ2-3; TRBD2 matches 8 bases. Trimming at V came to 1 base and at J to 1 base, leaving 7 bases not matched to a gene. The CDR3 contains 17 residues. Per germline, CDR1 SGHDN and CDR2 FVKESK. The CDR3 DNA follows: TGTGCCAGCAGCCAAGTCGGCGGGAGGTCTGGCACAGATACGCAGTATTTT. This sequence encodes CASSQVGGRSGTDTQYF.

The chain uses TRBV20-1 and TRBJ1-6; D perhaps matches TRBD1 (6 bases). Germline CDR1 and CDR2: DFQATT and SNEGSKA (reference sequence). This CDR3 has 16 residues. V was shortened by 0 bases and J by 7 bases, with 16 bases between the two germline ends. CDR3 bases: TGCAGTGCTAGAGATGGAGGTGCGGGGGGCAATTCACCCCTCCACTTT. It encodes CSARDGGAGGNSPLHF.

This chain uses TRBV5-8 with TRBJ1-1, with D possibly being TRBD1 (5 bases). Germline loops: CDR1 SGHTS, CDR2 YDEGEE. The CDR3 is made up of 13 amino acids. The V end was cut by 5 bases, the J end by 0 bases, with 8 bases between. The CDR3 DNA reads as TGTGCCAGCAGGGGGACGCTGAACACTGAAGCTTTCTTT. Its translation is CASRGTLNTEAFF.

This clonotype was observed a few times. CDR3 coding DNA: TGTGCCAGCAGCGTAGGGCCAGCGGGAGTCTACAATGAGCAGTTCTTC. Translation gives CASSVGPAGVYNEQFF. The gene calls are TRBV9 and TRBJ2-1, with TRBD2 matching 8 bases. The CDR3 contains 16 residues. Germline V gives CDR1 SGDLS, CDR2 YYNGEE. V dropped 0 bases and J dropped 3; count of bases not matched to a gene: 5.

The chain employs TRBV29-1 and TRBJ2-7; 8 nucleotides match TRBD1. Unmatched junction bases numbered 5, after V lost 7 bases and J lost 0 bases. In germline, CDR1 is SQVTM, CDR2 ANQGSEA. The CDR3 spans 13 residues. The CDR3 nucleotides read TGCAGCGGAGGACAGGGTCCCTCCTACGAGCAGTACTTC. It translates to CSGGQGPSYEQYF.

The chain uses TRBV7-9 and TRBJ2-2; 8 bases match TRBD2. This CDR3 is built from 16 residues. Germline trimming cut 5 bases from V and 4 bases from J; bases unmatched to any gene: 9. From germline, CDR1 is SEHNR and CDR2 FQNEAQ (reference sequence). As DNA, the CDR3 is TGTGCCAGCAGCACGAGAGGTCTAGCGGGCACCGGGGAGCTGTTTTTT. Its protein is CASSTRGLAGTGELFF.

This clonotype was detected ten times or more. The genes are TRBV12-3 or TRBV12-4 and TRBJ1-1, with 10 bases aligning to TRBD1. The CDR3 covers 13 residues. Unmatched junction bases numbered 5, after V lost 2 bases and J lost 11 bases. The CDR3 sequence is CASSLYPGQGAFF. The CDR3 bases are TGTGCCAGCAGTTTATATCCGGGACAGGGGGCTTTCTTT.